These T cell receptor beta chains were read from a single sample in a study of blood T cell repertoires in COVID-19. Repertoires were generated with immunoSEQ multiplex PCR, while TCRdb's copy carries only in-frame clones and drops some. The table records 150,000 to 200,000 clones, about 86% of them present only once. Sequenced: peripheral blood. The receptors derive from a woman in her seventies with acute or convalescent COVID-19. Each CDR3 is given with its conserved first and last residue. The D gene is left open where the match is weak. Clone size, where shown, is once, few, many, or a class for clones that have expanded.

j_gene	v_gene	d_gene	abundance	CDR3nt	CDR3aa
TRBJ1-6	TRBV6-6	TRBD1	NA	TGTGCCAGCAGTGACAGGGGTAACAATTCACCCCTCCACTTT	CASSDRGNNSPLHF
TRBJ1-1	TRBV12-3/TRBV12-4	TRBD1	NA	TGTGCCAGCAGTCTCGGACAGGGGGCTGAAGCTTTCTTT	CASSLGQGAEAFF
TRBJ1-5	TRBV28	TRBD1	few	TGTGCCAGCAGTCACAGGACAGGGCCCCGGGATCAGCCCCAGCATTTT	CASSHRTGPRDQPQHF
TRBJ1-1	TRBV6-6	NA	NA	TGTGCCAGCAGTCCCGCAGGGATTGGTGAAGCTTTCTTT	CASSPAGIGEAFF
TRBJ2-2	TRBV7-6	TRBD2	NA	TGTGCCAGCAGAGCCTCGACTAGCGGGGGTTATAACACCGGGGAGCTGTTTTTT	CASRASTSGGYNTGELFF
TRBJ1-2	TRBV28	NA	NA	TGTGCCAGCAGGGAACAGGGCGTCGCCTATGGCTACACCTTC	CASREQGVAYGYTF
TRBJ1-2	TRBV6-5	NA	NA	TGTGCCAGCGGGGAGACACTGAACTATGGCTACACCTTC	CASGETLNYGYTF
TRBJ1-1	TRBV6-5	TRBD1	NA	TGTGCCAGCAGTTACTCTGGGACAGCGCACACTGAAGCTTTCTTT	CASSYSGTAHTEAFF
TRBJ1-2	TRBV9	NA	NA	TGTGCCAGCAGCGTAGACACCGGGAACTATGGCTACACCTTC	CASSVDTGNYGYTF
TRBJ1-4	TRBV9	NA	NA	TGTGCCAGCAGCGTAAGGTGGGCAGATGAAAAACTGTTTTTT	CASSVRWADEKLFF
TRBJ1-6	TRBV2	TRBD1	NA	TGTGCCAGCAGTCCTAGGACAGGAAATAATTCACCCCTCCACTTT	CASSPRTGNNSPLHF
TRBJ2-4	TRBV4-1	NA	NA	TGCGCCAGCAGCCGGGTCCCGGGGGTGGCCAAAAACATTCAGTACTTC	CASSRVPGVAKNIQYF
TRBJ2-7	TRBV5-1	TRBD1	once	TGCGCCAGCAGCGAAAGGGGGGACAGGGCCTACGAGCAGTACTTC	CASSERGDRAYEQYF
TRBJ2-3	TRBV18	TRBD2	NA	TGTGCCAGCTCACGGGGACTAGCGGGGAACACAGATACGCAGTATTTT	CASSRGLAGNTDTQYF
TRBJ1-6	TRBV15	TRBD1	few	TGTGCCACCAGCAACCACAGGGGGGATTCACCCCTCCACTTT	CATSNHRGDSPLHF
TRBJ2-7	TRBV4-3	TRBD2	NA	TGCGCCAGCAGCCAAGGCCAAGGCTCTAGCGGGGGGCCCTACGAGCAGTACTTC	CASSQGQGSSGGPYEQYF
TRBJ1-1	TRBV18	TRBD1	NA	TGTGCCAGCTCCATAACAGGGGACACTGAAGCTTTCTTT	CASSITGDTEAFF
TRBJ2-1	TRBV27	TRBD1	NA	TGTGCCAGCAGATTAGGGGGCGACCCCAATGAGCAGTTCTTC	CASRLGGDPNEQFF
TRBJ2-3	TRBV24-1	NA	NA	TGTGCCACCAGTGATTTAGCAGGAGATACGCAGTATTTT	CATSDLAGDTQYF
TRBJ1-6	TRBV6-1	TRBD1	once	TGTGCCAGCAGTGAACGACAGGGGAGCGCTTCACCCCTCCACTTT	CASSERQGSASPLHF
TRBJ2-1	TRBV9	TRBD2	NA	TGTGCCAGCAGCGCTAGCGGGAGGGCCGGGAATGAGCAGTTCTTC	CASSASGRAGNEQFF
TRBJ2-2	TRBV18	TRBD1	NA	TGTGCCAGCTCACAAGGGACAGGGTTCATCGGGGAGCTGTTTTTT	CASSQGTGFIGELFF
TRBJ1-1	TRBV4-1	NA	NA	TGCGCCAGCAGCCATGAGAGGGAGTTTACTGAAGCTTTCTTT	CASSHEREFTEAFF
TRBJ1-6	TRBV25-1	NA	NA	TGTGCCAGCAGTTCCGGGACAAGTTATAATTCACCCCTCCACTTT	CASSSGTSYNSPLHF
TRBJ1-4	TRBV24-1	NA	NA	TGTGCCACCAGTGATTTCCTCGGAAAACTGTTTTTT	CATSDFLGKLFF
TRBJ1-5	TRBV5-5	TRBD1	NA	TGTGCCAGCGGACCTCGAACAGGGGCGGGCCAGCCCCAGCATTTT	CASGPRTGAGQPQHF
TRBJ2-7	TRBV5-1	TRBD1	NA	TGCGCCAGCGCTGTCGACAGGGTGGGATACGAGCAGTACTTC	CASAVDRVGYEQYF
TRBJ1-4	TRBV19	TRBD1	NA	TGTGCCAGTAGTACTCGACAGGGAGGTGCAACTAATGAAAAACTGTTTTTT	CASSTRQGGATNEKLFF
TRBJ1-3	TRBV19	TRBD1	NA	TGTGCCAGTAGCCCGCGGGGACAGACATTATTCCTGAGCTCTGGAAACACCATATATTTT	CASSPRGQTLFLSSGNTIYF
TRBJ2-1	TRBV9	TRBD2	NA	TGTGCCAGCAGCAAGGGACTAGCGAATTGGAATGAGCAGTTCTTC	CASSKGLANWNEQFF
TRBJ2-1	TRBV2	NA	NA	TGTGCCAGCAGTGTAAACACGTACAATGAGCAGTTCTTC	CASSVNTYNEQFF
TRBJ2-5	TRBV14	NA	few	TGTGCCAGCAGCCACCAAGCGTTATCCCAGGAGACCCAGTACTTC	CASSHQALSQETQYF
TRBJ1-1	TRBV7-2	NA	NA	TGTGCCAGCAGCCCCAGGTTCGACACTGAAGCTTTCTTT	CASSPRFDTEAFF
TRBJ1-1	TRBV6-5	NA	NA	TGTGCCAGCAGTTTAACAGGGTTGACTGAAGCTTTCTTT	CASSLTGLTEAFF
TRBJ1-1	TRBV10-3	NA	NA	TGTGCCATCAGTGAGTCCTCAGGTCAAGTCTCTGAAGCTTTCTTT	CAISESSGQVSEAFF
TRBJ2-4	TRBV6-1	NA	NA	TGTGCCAGCAGTGAACGAACATGGAGGTTACATTCTAAAGCCAAAAACATTCAGTACTTC	CASSERTWRLHSKAKNIQYF
TRBJ2-5	TRBV7-2	TRBD1	NA	TGTGCCAGCAGCTTATCCAGGGGGCCAGAGACCCAGTACTTC	CASSLSRGPETQYF
TRBJ1-5	TRBV10-3	TRBD1	NA	TGTGCCATCAGTGACACAGGGGTGGGCAATCAGCCCCAGCATTTT	CAISDTGVGNQPQHF
TRBJ1-2	TRBV2	NA	NA	TGTGCCAGCAGTGAAAGCCCACGCTACTATGGCTACACCTTC	CASSESPRYYGYTF
TRBJ2-3	TRBV27	NA	NA	TGTGCCAGCAGACTAGCTGGGGCTTGGGATACGCAGTATTTT	CASRLAGAWDTQYF
TRBJ1-1	TRBV12-3/TRBV12-4	NA	NA	TGTGCCAGCAGTTTTCTCAGGAACACTGAAGCTTTCTTT	CASSFLRNTEAFF
TRBJ2-1	TRBV10-3	NA	NA	TGTGCCATCGGAAAGCAGGGCTACAATGAGCAGTTCTTC	CAIGKQGYNEQFF
TRBJ1-1	TRBV2	NA	NA	TGTGCCAGCAGCCGGGAGGGTGGGCGCACTGAAGCTTTCTTT	CASSREGGRTEAFF
TRBJ1-2	TRBV5-5	TRBD1	NA	TGTGCCAGCAGCTGGACGGACAGGGTAGACTATGGCTACACCTTC	CASSWTDRVDYGYTF
TRBJ1-2	TRBV3-1/TRBV3-2	NA	NA	TGTGCCAGCAGCCAAGGAGTCACTCCTCTCTACGGCTACACCTTC	CASSQGVTPLYGYTF
TRBJ1-5	TRBV5-6	TRBD1	NA	TGTGCCAGCAGCTTGGGGACAGGGCTCGTAAATCAGCCCCAGCATTTT	CASSLGTGLVNQPQHF
TRBJ1-2	TRBV7-2	NA	NA	TGTGCCAGCAGCTTAGGGGGCCCAGGTGGCTACACCTTC	CASSLGGPGGYTF
TRBJ2-2	TRBV5-1	NA	NA	TGCGCCAGCAGCCTCCCTAACACCGGGGAGCTGTTTTTT	CASSLPNTGELFF